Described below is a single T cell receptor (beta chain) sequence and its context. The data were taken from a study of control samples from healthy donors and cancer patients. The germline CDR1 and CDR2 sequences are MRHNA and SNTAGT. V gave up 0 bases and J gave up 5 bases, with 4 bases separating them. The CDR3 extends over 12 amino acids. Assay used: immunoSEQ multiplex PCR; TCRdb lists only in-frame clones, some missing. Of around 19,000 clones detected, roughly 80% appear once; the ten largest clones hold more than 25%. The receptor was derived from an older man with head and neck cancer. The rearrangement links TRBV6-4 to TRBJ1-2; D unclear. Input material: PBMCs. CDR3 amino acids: CASSDSTYGYTF. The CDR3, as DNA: TGTGCCAGCAGTGACTCGACTTATGGCTACACCTTC.